This TCR beta chain was found in a study of shared clonotypes between healthy human individuals. At a deep level, the assay was run. Sequencing used immunoSEQ multiplex PCR; TCRdb keeps in-frame clones, though not all of them. The table has some 2,500,000 clones, just under 95% seen once. General study points: Richness estimates generally favored naive over memory subsets.

Remarks on this clone: Its antigen remains unidentified.

V lost 4 bases, J lost 9 bases, and 6 bases stayed unmatched. Germline loops: CDR1 SEHNR, CDR2 FQNEAQ (reference sequence). The CDR3 runs to 15 residues. Only Caucasian adults living in Nashville, Tennessee served as donors. The clonotype was recovered from a man aged 18 to 35 in good health. Some clones in this sample may be carry-over from other donors' samples. The sequenced material came from naive CD4+ T cells from PBMCs. The subset denotes: CD45RA+ positively selected. V is TRBV7-9 and J is TRBJ2-1, with 13 bases matching TRBD2. The CDR3 reads CASSWTSGSKGEQFF. CDR3 sequence (DNA): TGTGCCAGCAGCTGGACTAGCGGGAGTAAAGGTGAGCAGTTCTTC.